This TCR beta chain was sequenced during a study of vaccination and CD4 T cells after COVID-19. The treatment denotes: roughly 10-day PBMC culture with coronavirus spike peptide pools or control peptides (ViraFEST assay). Cultured CD4+ T cell DNA underwent sequencing with the Oncomine TCR Beta short-read assay. MiXCR was run by TCRdb on the PCR reads, yielding one entry per CDR3 protein. The sample lists around 15,000 distinct CDR3 sequences, around half seen once, with around 4.5% in the top ten. Remarks on this clonotype: The antigen is unknown.

CDR3 length: 16 residues. With V trimmed by 6 bases and J by 2 bases, 11 bases remained unmatched. The material sequenced was CD4+ T cells from blood, cultured in vitro, taken before SARS-CoV-2 vaccination. The chain couples TRBV12-3 or TRBV12-4 to TRBJ2-3; 7 bases match TRBD2. This sequence originates from a human donor who had recovered from COVID-19. The DNA of the CDR3 is TGTGCCAGCAGACCACTGAGGGAGGGCACCACAGATACGCAGTATTTT. Amino acid sequence: CASRPLREGTTDTQYF.